These T cell receptor beta chains were read from a single sample in a study of cytomegalovirus exposure and HLA in healthy donors. Assay: immunoSEQ multiplex PCR; the TCRdb copy retains only in-frame clones and omits some. This sample yields hundreds of thousands of clones, of which 87% are seen a single time; about 2% belongs to the top ten. The sample was PBMCs. These receptors came from a woman between 18 and 29 years old in good health and CMV-seropositive. The CDR3 runs from the conserved cysteine through the conserved F or W. A D gene is named only where the DNA matches it firmly. Where a row states a size, it is once, few, many or the class of an expanded clone; other rows omit it.

CDR3aa: CASRGQGMNTEAFF
CDR3nt: TGCGCCAGCAGGGGACAGGGTATGAACACTGAAGCTTTCTTT
j_gene: TRBJ1-1
abundance: -
d_gene: TRBD1
v_gene: TRBV4-1

CDR3aa: CASSNGGRLNTEAFF
CDR3nt: TGTGCCAGCAGCAACGGGGGACGGTTGAACACTGAAGCTTTCTTT
j_gene: TRBJ1-1
abundance: -
d_gene: -
v_gene: TRBV27

CDR3aa: CASSGQGQSNEQFF
CDR3nt: TGTGCCAGCAGTGGGCAGGGCCAGTCCAATGAGCAGTTCTTC
j_gene: TRBJ2-1
abundance: -
d_gene: -
v_gene: TRBV6-1

CDR3aa: CASWDRGNYGYTF
CDR3nt: TGTGCCAGCTGGGACAGGGGGAACTATGGCTACACCTTC
j_gene: TRBJ1-2
abundance: few
d_gene: TRBD1
v_gene: TRBV27

CDR3aa: CASSLRGPSSGANVLTF
CDR3nt: TGTGCCAGCAGCCTGAGGGGGCCCAGCTCTGGGGCCAACGTCCTGACTTTC
j_gene: TRBJ2-6
abundance: -
d_gene: TRBD1
v_gene: TRBV27

CDR3aa: CAWSYQWNPQAYQPQHF
CDR3nt: TGTGCCTGGAGTTACCAGTGGAACCCCCAAGCGTACCAGCCCCAGCATTTT
j_gene: TRBJ1-5
abundance: -
d_gene: -
v_gene: TRBV30

CDR3aa: CASSLSPDRVQRYGYTF
CDR3nt: TGTGCCAGCTCACTTTCCCCGGACAGGGTACAGCGCTATGGCTACACCTTC
j_gene: TRBJ1-2
abundance: -
d_gene: TRBD1
v_gene: TRBV18

CDR3aa: CASRTRQGPNTGELFF
CDR3nt: TGTGCCAGCAGAACCAGACAGGGGCCGAACACCGGGGAGCTGTTTTTT
j_gene: TRBJ2-2
abundance: -
d_gene: TRBD1
v_gene: TRBV7-8

CDR3aa: CASKIGGLGYYEQYF
CDR3nt: TGTGCCAGTAAGATAGGGGGACTAGGATACTACGAGCAGTACTTC
j_gene: TRBJ2-7
abundance: -
d_gene: TRBD2
v_gene: TRBV19

CDR3aa: CASSLTGGHQPQHF
CDR3nt: TGCGCCAGCAGCTTGACAGGGGGTCATCAGCCCCAGCATTTT
j_gene: TRBJ1-5
abundance: -
d_gene: TRBD1
v_gene: TRBV5-1

CDR3aa: CASRWTVHRHEQYF
CDR3nt: TGTGCCAGCAGATGGACGGTTCACAGGCACGAGCAGTACTTC
j_gene: TRBJ2-7
abundance: few
d_gene: -
v_gene: TRBV6-5

CDR3aa: CASSLTAGTSYEQYF
CDR3nt: TGTGCCAGCAGTCTCACGGCAGGGACTAGCTACGAGCAGTACTTC
j_gene: TRBJ2-7
abundance: -
d_gene: TRBD2
v_gene: TRBV6-5